A selection of T cell receptor beta chains follows, all from one sample in a study of neurological immune-mediated disorders. TCRdb re-analysed the 5' RACE reads in MiXCR, keeping a single row per CDR3 protein. Of roughly 89,000 distinct CDR3 sequences listed, 2.6% are singletons. Material: PBMCs. These receptors originate from a woman in her twenties or thirties with multiple sclerosis. Both conserved end residues are part of each CDR3. Each record gives: clone size, V gene, D gene, J gene, CDR3 protein, CDR3 DNA. D genes are given only for firm matches. Size values are once, few and many counts, or a class for expanded clones, and some rows have none.

abundance: many; v_gene: TRBV3-1; d_gene: -; j_gene: TRBJ2-7; CDR3aa: CASSNGGPYEQYF; CDR3nt: TGTGCCAGCTCCAACGGGGGGCCCTACGAGCAGTACTTC
abundance: many; v_gene: TRBV6-6; d_gene: -; j_gene: TRBJ2-7; CDR3aa: CASSYARNSYEQYF; CDR3nt: TGTGCCAGCAGTTATGCCAGGAACTCCTACGAGCAGTACTTC
abundance: many; v_gene: TRBV11-3; d_gene: TRBD1; j_gene: TRBJ2-5; CDR3aa: CASSPSGQVFLSEETQYF; CDR3nt: TGTGCCAGCAGCCCGTCGGGACAGGTTTTTTTATCGGAGGAGACCCAGTACTTC
abundance: few; v_gene: TRBV5-6; d_gene: -; j_gene: TRBJ1-4; CDR3aa: CASSAKYSGKLFF; CDR3nt: TGTGCCAGCAGCGCCAAGTATTCGGGCAAACTGTTTTTT
abundance: -; v_gene: TRBV20-1; d_gene: TRBD1; j_gene: TRBJ1-1; CDR3aa: CSAQGGGSGEAFF; CDR3nt: TGCAGTGCCCAGGGGGGGGGTAGCGGTGAAGCTTTCTTT
abundance: -; v_gene: TRBV28; d_gene: -; j_gene: TRBJ1-5; CDR3aa: CASMGVQPQHF; CDR3nt: TGTGCCAGCATGGGGGTCCAGCCCCAGCATTTT
abundance: many; v_gene: TRBV19; d_gene: -; j_gene: TRBJ1-5; CDR3aa: CASSIVGSGFTQPQHF; CDR3nt: TGTGCCAGTAGTATAGTTGGGTCAGGGTTTACCCAGCCCCAGCATTTT
abundance: few; v_gene: TRBV12-3/TRBV12-4; d_gene: -; j_gene: TRBJ2-7; CDR3aa: CASRPGKGTYEQYF; CDR3nt: TGTGCCAGCAGGCCGGGAAAGGGGACCTACGAGCAGTACTTC
abundance: many; v_gene: TRBV7-2; d_gene: TRBD2; j_gene: TRBJ2-7; CDR3aa: CASSTPGLAWEQYF; CDR3nt: TGTGCCAGCAGCACCCCGGGACTAGCTTGGGAGCAGTACTTC
abundance: many; v_gene: TRBV11-3; d_gene: -; j_gene: TRBJ1-1; CDR3aa: CASSPPGTGHTEAFF; CDR3nt: TGTGCCAGCAGCCCACCCGGGACGGGCCACACTGAAGCTTTCTTT
abundance: many; v_gene: TRBV7-2; d_gene: TRBD2; j_gene: TRBJ2-7; CDR3aa: CASSSPGLATRPEQYF; CDR3nt: TGTGCCAGCAGCTCCCCGGGACTAGCGACAAGACCCGAGCAGTACTTC
abundance: many; v_gene: TRBV12-3/TRBV12-4; d_gene: -; j_gene: TRBJ1-2; CDR3aa: CASSLGYGYTF; CDR3nt: TGTGCCAGCAGTTTAGGCTATGGCTACACCTTC
abundance: -; v_gene: TRBV4-3; d_gene: -; j_gene: TRBJ2-7; CDR3aa: CASSQDTRGSGLPYEQYF; CDR3nt: TGCGCCAGCAGCCAAGACACCCGGGGAAGCGGGCTGCCCTACGAGCAGTACTTC
abundance: many; v_gene: TRBV29-1; d_gene: TRBD1; j_gene: TRBJ2-7; CDR3aa: CSVEDFDRDYEQYF; CDR3nt: TGCAGCGTTGAAGATTTCGACAGGGACTACGAGCAGTACTTC
abundance: many; v_gene: TRBV9; d_gene: -; j_gene: TRBJ1-1; CDR3aa: CASSSLGGAEAFF; CDR3nt: TGTGCCAGCAGCTCCTTGGGAGGCGCTGAAGCTTTCTTT
abundance: many; v_gene: TRBV18; d_gene: TRBD2; j_gene: TRBJ2-1; CDR3aa: CASSPTLAASYNEQFF; CDR3nt: TGTGCCAGCTCACCAACCCTAGCGGCATCCTACAATGAGCAGTTCTTC
abundance: many; v_gene: TRBV4-2; d_gene: TRBD1; j_gene: TRBJ1-1; CDR3aa: CASSADRAEYTEAFF; CDR3nt: TGTGCCAGCAGCGCTGACAGGGCCGAATACACTGAAGCTTTCTTT
abundance: many; v_gene: TRBV7-8; d_gene: TRBD2; j_gene: TRBJ2-1; CDR3aa: CASSSGLAGVHEQFF; CDR3nt: TGTGCCAGCAGCTCGGGACTAGCGGGAGTACATGAGCAGTTCTTC
abundance: many; v_gene: TRBV5-1; d_gene: TRBD2; j_gene: TRBJ2-1; CDR3aa: CASKGLAGVVNEQFF; CDR3nt: TGCGCCAGCAAGGGACTAGCGGGAGTAGTGAATGAGCAGTTCTTC
abundance: many; v_gene: TRBV6-1; d_gene: TRBD1; j_gene: TRBJ2-3; CDR3aa: CASRKRGLDGDTQYF; CDR3nt: TGTGCCAGCAGGAAAAGGGGGCTTGATGGAGATACGCAGTATTTT
abundance: many; v_gene: TRBV28; d_gene: TRBD2; j_gene: TRBJ2-7; CDR3aa: CASSPMTSATSYEQYF; CDR3nt: TGTGCCAGCAGCCCAATGACTAGCGCGACCTCCTACGAGCAGTACTTC
abundance: -; v_gene: TRBV20-1; d_gene: TRBD1; j_gene: TRBJ1-4; CDR3aa: CSAYRGTNEKLFF; CDR3nt: TGCAGTGCTTACAGGGGAACAAATGAAAAACTGTTTTTT
abundance: many; v_gene: TRBV5-1; d_gene: -; j_gene: TRBJ2-1; CDR3aa: CASKSGTGAYNEQFF; CDR3nt: TGCGCCAGCAAGTCGGGAACGGGGGCTTACAATGAGCAGTTCTTC
abundance: many; v_gene: TRBV6-5; d_gene: TRBD2; j_gene: TRBJ2-7; CDR3aa: CASSYSPLADAYEQYF; CDR3nt: TGTGCCAGCAGTTATTCCCCTCTAGCGGACGCCTACGAGCAGTACTTC
abundance: many; v_gene: TRBV7-9; d_gene: TRBD1; j_gene: TRBJ2-6; CDR3aa: CASSLGQSGQISGANVLTF; CDR3nt: TGTGCCAGCAGCTTAGGGCAGTCGGGACAGATTTCTGGGGCCAACGTCCTGACTTTC
abundance: many; v_gene: TRBV7-7; d_gene: TRBD1; j_gene: TRBJ2-7; CDR3aa: CASSRGQGYEQYF; CDR3nt: TGTGCTAGCAGCAGAGGACAGGGCTACGAGCAGTACTTC
abundance: many; v_gene: TRBV5-1; d_gene: TRBD1; j_gene: TRBJ1-1; CDR3aa: CASSFSGTGGPGTEAFF; CDR3nt: TGCGCCAGCAGCTTTTCCGGGACAGGGGGCCCGGGCACTGAAGCTTTCTTT
abundance: many; v_gene: TRBV5-1; d_gene: -; j_gene: TRBJ2-6; CDR3aa: CASSQSTGANVLTF; CDR3nt: TGCGCCAGCAGCCAGTCTACTGGGGCCAACGTCCTGACTTTC
abundance: many; v_gene: TRBV20-1; d_gene: -; j_gene: TRBJ2-7; CDR3aa: CSAIGSLPHEQYF; CDR3nt: TGCAGTGCTATTGGTTCCCTCCCCCACGAGCAGTACTTC
abundance: many; v_gene: TRBV7-9; d_gene: -; j_gene: TRBJ1-1; CDR3aa: CASSLTNTEAFF; CDR3nt: TGTGCCAGCAGCTTAACGAACACTGAAGCTTTCTTT
abundance: many; v_gene: TRBV29-1; d_gene: TRBD2; j_gene: TRBJ2-1; CDR3aa: CSVEGGIAGYNEQFF; CDR3nt: TGCAGCGTTGAAGGTGGGATAGCGGGGTACAATGAGCAGTTCTTC
abundance: many; v_gene: TRBV7-2; d_gene: -; j_gene: TRBJ2-6; CDR3aa: CASSWDGGAGANVLTF; CDR3nt: TGTGCCAGCAGCTGGGACGGGGGCGCTGGGGCCAACGTCCTGACTTTC
abundance: many; v_gene: TRBV20-1; d_gene: TRBD1; j_gene: TRBJ2-7; CDR3aa: CSARVTGLSEQYF; CDR3nt: TGCAGTGCTAGAGTGACAGGGCTGTCCGAGCAGTACTTC
abundance: many; v_gene: TRBV6-5; d_gene: TRBD1; j_gene: TRBJ2-7; CDR3aa: CASTTFRDSSYEQYF; CDR3nt: TGTGCCAGCACCACCTTCCGGGACAGCTCCTACGAGCAGTACTTC
abundance: many; v_gene: TRBV20-1; d_gene: TRBD2; j_gene: TRBJ2-1; CDR3aa: CSARPPQGLAGRNEQFF; CDR3nt: TGCAGTGCTAGGCCCCCCCAGGGACTAGCGGGACGGAATGAGCAGTTCTTC
abundance: many; v_gene: TRBV12-3/TRBV12-4; d_gene: TRBD1; j_gene: TRBJ1-5; CDR3aa: CASRQGAFGNQPQHF; CDR3nt: TGTGCCAGCAGACAGGGGGCGTTTGGCAATCAGCCCCAGCATTTT
abundance: many; v_gene: TRBV12-3/TRBV12-4; d_gene: -; j_gene: TRBJ1-5; CDR3aa: CASSWGRDQPQHF; CDR3nt: TGTGCCAGCAGTTGGGGACGGGATCAGCCCCAGCATTTT
abundance: many; v_gene: TRBV5-4; d_gene: -; j_gene: TRBJ2-2; CDR3aa: CASSRPDGGKELFF; CDR3nt: TGTGCCAGCAGCCGACCGGACGGGGGAAAAGAGCTGTTTTTT
abundance: many; v_gene: TRBV27; d_gene: -; j_gene: TRBJ2-5; CDR3aa: CASSLGGTWGETQYF; CDR3nt: TGTGCCAGCAGTTTAGGAGGCACATGGGGGGAGACCCAGTACTTC
abundance: many; v_gene: TRBV5-6; d_gene: -; j_gene: TRBJ1-4; CDR3aa: CASSYNEKLFF; CDR3nt: TGTGCCAGCAGTTACAATGAAAAACTGTTTTTT
abundance: many; v_gene: TRBV12-3/TRBV12-4; d_gene: TRBD1; j_gene: TRBJ2-3; CDR3aa: CASSFGQGWADTQYF; CDR3nt: TGTGCCAGCAGTTTCGGACAGGGCTGGGCAGATACGCAGTATTTT
abundance: many; v_gene: TRBV20-1; d_gene: -; j_gene: TRBJ2-7; CDR3aa: CSARDAGYQRYEQYF; CDR3nt: TGCAGTGCTAGAGATGCGGGGTATCAACGCTACGAGCAGTACTTC
abundance: many; v_gene: TRBV29-1; d_gene: TRBD2; j_gene: TRBJ2-5; CDR3aa: CSVEGMREQETQYF; CDR3nt: TGCAGCGTTGAGGGTATGCGGGAGCAGGAGACCCAGTACTTC
abundance: many; v_gene: TRBV5-1; d_gene: -; j_gene: TRBJ2-1; CDR3aa: CASSLAVTSYNEQFF; CDR3nt: TGCGCCAGCAGCTTGGCGGTCACCTCCTACAATGAGCAGTTCTTC
abundance: few; v_gene: TRBV7-2; d_gene: TRBD2; j_gene: TRBJ2-3; CDR3aa: CASSDRLAGARDTQYF; CDR3nt: TGTGCCAGCAGCGACCGACTAGCGGGCGCACGAGATACGCAGTATTTT
abundance: many; v_gene: TRBV20-1; d_gene: -; j_gene: TRBJ2-3; CDR3aa: CSAKTGNTDTQYF; CDR3nt: TGCAGTGCTAAGACTGGTAACACAGATACGCAGTATTTT
abundance: many; v_gene: TRBV20-1; d_gene: TRBD2; j_gene: TRBJ2-5; CDR3aa: CSARVALAVLETQYF; CDR3nt: TGCAGTGCTAGGGTGGCCCTAGCGGTATTAGAGACCCAGTACTTC
abundance: many; v_gene: TRBV6-5; d_gene: -; j_gene: TRBJ1-2; CDR3aa: CASSYATHYGYTF; CDR3nt: TGTGCCAGCAGTTACGCGACCCACTATGGCTACACCTTC
abundance: many; v_gene: TRBV6-6; d_gene: TRBD1; j_gene: TRBJ1-1; CDR3aa: CASSQGQAAEAFF; CDR3nt: TGTGCCAGCAGCCAGGGACAGGCAGCTGAAGCTTTCTTT
abundance: many; v_gene: TRBV24-1; d_gene: -; j_gene: TRBJ2-1; CDR3aa: CATSSTASGGEQFF; CDR3nt: TGTGCCACCAGTTCTACTGCCTCCGGGGGTGAGCAGTTCTTC
abundance: many; v_gene: TRBV25-1; d_gene: -; j_gene: TRBJ2-7; CDR3aa: CASSEYGMGPTYEQYF; CDR3nt: TGTGCCAGCAGTGAATATGGGATGGGTCCAACCTACGAGCAGTACTTC
abundance: many; v_gene: TRBV5-1; d_gene: TRBD2; j_gene: TRBJ2-5; CDR3aa: CASSLTSGAGGETQYF; CDR3nt: TGCGCCAGCAGCTTGACTAGCGGGGCAGGGGGCGAGACCCAGTACTTC
abundance: -; v_gene: TRBV7-2; d_gene: TRBD2; j_gene: TRBJ2-4; CDR3aa: CASSKGLAGANIQYF; CDR3nt: TGTGCCAGCAGCAAAGGACTAGCGGGAGCGAACATTCAGTACTTC